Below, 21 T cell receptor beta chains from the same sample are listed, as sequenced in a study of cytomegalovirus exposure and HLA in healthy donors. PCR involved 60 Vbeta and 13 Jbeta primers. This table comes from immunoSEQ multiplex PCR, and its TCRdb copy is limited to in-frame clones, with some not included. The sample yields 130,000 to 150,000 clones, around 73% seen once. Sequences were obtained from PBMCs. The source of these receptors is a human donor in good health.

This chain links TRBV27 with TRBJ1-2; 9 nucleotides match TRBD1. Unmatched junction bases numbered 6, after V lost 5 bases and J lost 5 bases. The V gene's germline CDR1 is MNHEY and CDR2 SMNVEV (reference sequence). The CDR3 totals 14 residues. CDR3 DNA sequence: TGTGCCAGCAGTCTCGGGACAGGGCCATATGGCTACACCTTC. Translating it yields CASSLGTGPYGYTF.

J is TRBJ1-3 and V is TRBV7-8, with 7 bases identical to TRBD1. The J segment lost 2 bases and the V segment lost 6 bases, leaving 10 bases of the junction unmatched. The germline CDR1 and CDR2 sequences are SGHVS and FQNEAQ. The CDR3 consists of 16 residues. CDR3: CASRPNTGVAGNTIYF. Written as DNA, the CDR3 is TGTGCCAGCAGACCCAATACAGGGGTGGCTGGAAACACCATATATTTT.

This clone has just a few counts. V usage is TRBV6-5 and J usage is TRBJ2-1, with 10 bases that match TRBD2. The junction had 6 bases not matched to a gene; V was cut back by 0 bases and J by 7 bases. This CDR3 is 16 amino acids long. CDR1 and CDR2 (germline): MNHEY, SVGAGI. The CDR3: CASSYSAGGSYNEQFF. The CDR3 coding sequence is TGTGCCAGCAGTTACTCAGCGGGGGGGTCTTATAATGAGCAGTTCTTC.

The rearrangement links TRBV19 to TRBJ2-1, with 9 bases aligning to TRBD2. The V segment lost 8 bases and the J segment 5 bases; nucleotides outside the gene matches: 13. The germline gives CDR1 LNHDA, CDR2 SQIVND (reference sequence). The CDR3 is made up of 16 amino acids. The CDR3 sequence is CASGTSFDWGDNEQFF. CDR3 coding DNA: TGTGCCAGTGGGACTAGCTTTGATTGGGGGGACAATGAGCAGTTCTTC.

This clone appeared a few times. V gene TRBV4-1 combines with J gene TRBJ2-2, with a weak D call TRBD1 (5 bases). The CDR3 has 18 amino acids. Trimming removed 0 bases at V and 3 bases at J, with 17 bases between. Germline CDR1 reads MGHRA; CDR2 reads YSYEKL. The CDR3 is CASSQDPLQGYDTGELFF. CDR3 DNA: TGCGCCAGCAGCCAAGATCCCCTCCAGGGTTACGACACCGGGGAGCTGTTTTTT.

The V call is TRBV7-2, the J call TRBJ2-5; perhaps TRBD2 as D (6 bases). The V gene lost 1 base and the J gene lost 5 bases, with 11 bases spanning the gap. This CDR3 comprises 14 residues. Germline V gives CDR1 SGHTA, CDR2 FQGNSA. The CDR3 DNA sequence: TGTGCCAGCAGCTTAGTTCCTAGCGTTGAGACCCAGTACTTC. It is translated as CASSLVPSVETQYF.

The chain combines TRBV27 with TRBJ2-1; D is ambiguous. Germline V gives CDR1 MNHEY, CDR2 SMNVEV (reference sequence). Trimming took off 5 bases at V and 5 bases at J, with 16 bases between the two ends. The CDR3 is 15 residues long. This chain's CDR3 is CASSRRMRSDNEQFF. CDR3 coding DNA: TGTGCCAGCAGTCGCCGGATGAGGTCGGACAATGAGCAGTTCTTC.

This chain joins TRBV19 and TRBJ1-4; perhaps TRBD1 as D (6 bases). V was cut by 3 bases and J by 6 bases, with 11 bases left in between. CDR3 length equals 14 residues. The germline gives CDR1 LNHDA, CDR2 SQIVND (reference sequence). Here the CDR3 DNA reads TGTGCCAGTAGTATTTTGGGGGCGTATGAAAAACTGTTTTTT. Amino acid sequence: CASSILGAYEKLFF.

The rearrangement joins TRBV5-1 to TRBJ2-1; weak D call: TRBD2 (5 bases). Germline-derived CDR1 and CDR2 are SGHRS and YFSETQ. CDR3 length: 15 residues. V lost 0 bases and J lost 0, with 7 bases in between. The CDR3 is CASSLGGASYNEQFF. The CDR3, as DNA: TGCGCCAGCAGCTTGGGGGGAGCCTCCTACAATGAGCAGTTCTTC. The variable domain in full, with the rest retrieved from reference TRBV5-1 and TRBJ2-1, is KAGVTQTPRYLIKTRGQQVTLSCSPISGHRSVSWYQQTPGQGLQFLFEYFSETQRNKGNFPGRFSGRQFSNSRSEMNVSTLELGDSALYLCASSLGGASYNEQFFGPGTRLTVL.

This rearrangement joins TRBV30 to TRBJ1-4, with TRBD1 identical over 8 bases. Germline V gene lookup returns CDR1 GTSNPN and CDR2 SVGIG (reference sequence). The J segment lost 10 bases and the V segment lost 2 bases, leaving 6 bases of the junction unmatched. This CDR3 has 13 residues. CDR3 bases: TGTGCCTGGAGTCCTGGACAGGGCGGAAAACTGTTTTTT. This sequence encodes CAWSPGQGGKLFF.

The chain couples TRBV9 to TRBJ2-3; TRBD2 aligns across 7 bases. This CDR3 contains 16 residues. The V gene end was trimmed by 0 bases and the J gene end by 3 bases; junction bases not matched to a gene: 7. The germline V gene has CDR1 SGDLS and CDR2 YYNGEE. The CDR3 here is CASSVEKTSETDTQYF. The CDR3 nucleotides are TGTGCCAGCAGCGTAGAAAAAACTAGCGAGACAGATACGCAGTATTTT.

In nucleotides, the CDR3 is TGTGCCAGCAGCTTGGACAGGGGAAATGAAAAACTGTTTTTT. Amino acids: CASSLDRGNEKLFF. The rearrangement links TRBV5-6 to TRBJ1-4, with 7 bases aligning to TRBD1. Germline-derived CDR1 and CDR2 are SGHDT and YYEEEE. V lost 0 bases to trimming and J lost 5 bases; unmatched junction nucleotides: 1. The length of the CDR3 is 14 residues.

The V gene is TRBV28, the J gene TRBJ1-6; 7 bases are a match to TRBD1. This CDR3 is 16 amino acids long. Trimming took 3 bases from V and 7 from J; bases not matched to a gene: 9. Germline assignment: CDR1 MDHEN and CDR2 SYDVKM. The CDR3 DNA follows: TGTGCCAGCAGTTTCGCGACAGGGTTTGGGAATTCACCCCTCCACTTT. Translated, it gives CASSFATGFGNSPLHF.

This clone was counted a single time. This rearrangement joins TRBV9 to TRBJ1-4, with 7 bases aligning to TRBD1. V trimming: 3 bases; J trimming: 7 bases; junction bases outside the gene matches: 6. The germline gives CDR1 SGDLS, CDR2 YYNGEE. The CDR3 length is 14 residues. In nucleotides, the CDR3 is TGTGCCAGCAGCGGGACAGGTCGGAGTGAAAAACTGTTTTTT. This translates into CASSGTGRSEKLFF.

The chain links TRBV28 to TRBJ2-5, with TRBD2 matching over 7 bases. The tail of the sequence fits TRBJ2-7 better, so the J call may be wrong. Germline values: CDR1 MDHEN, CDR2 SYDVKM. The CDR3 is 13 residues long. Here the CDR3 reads CASSSGEYYEQYF. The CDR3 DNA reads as TGTGCCAGCAGCAGCGGGGAATACTACGAGCAGTACTTC.

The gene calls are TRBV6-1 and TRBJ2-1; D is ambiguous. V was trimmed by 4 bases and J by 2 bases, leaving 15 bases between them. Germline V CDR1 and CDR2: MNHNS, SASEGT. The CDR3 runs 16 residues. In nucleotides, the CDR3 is TGTGCCAGCAGTGCAGACTCCCTTAGCACCTACAATGAGCAGTTCTTC. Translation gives CASSADSLSTYNEQFF.

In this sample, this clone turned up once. CDR3 in DNA: TGTGCCAGCAGCGTAGGTAGCCCCGATACGCAGTATTTT. Encoded protein: CASSVGSPDTQYF. The J gene is TRBJ2-3, the V gene TRBV9; no clear D gene. V was pared by 0 bases and J by 6 bases, with 8 bases between. Germline lookup yields CDR1 SGDLS and CDR2 YYNGEE. The CDR3 is 13 residues long.

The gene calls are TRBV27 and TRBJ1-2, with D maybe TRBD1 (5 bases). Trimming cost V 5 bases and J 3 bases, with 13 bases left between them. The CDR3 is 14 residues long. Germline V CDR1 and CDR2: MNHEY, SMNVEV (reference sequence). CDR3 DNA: TGTGCCAGCAGTCCGCCGCAGGGATACTATGGCTACACCTTC. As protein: CASSPPQGYYGYTF.

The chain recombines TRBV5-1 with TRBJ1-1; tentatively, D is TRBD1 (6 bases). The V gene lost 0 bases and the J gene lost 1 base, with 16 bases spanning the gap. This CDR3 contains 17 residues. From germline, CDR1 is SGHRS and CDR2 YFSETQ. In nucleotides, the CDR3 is TGCGCCAGCAGCTTGGTGTTAGGGGGTTCTTCGAACACTGAAGCTTTCTTT. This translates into CASSLVLGGSSNTEAFF.

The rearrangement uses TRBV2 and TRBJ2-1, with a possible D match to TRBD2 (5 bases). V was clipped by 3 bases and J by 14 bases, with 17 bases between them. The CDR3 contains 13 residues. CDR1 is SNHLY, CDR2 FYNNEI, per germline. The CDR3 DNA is TGTGCCAGCAGTGAGGCTAGCCGGGAAGTAAAGTTCTTC. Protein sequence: CASSEASREVKFF. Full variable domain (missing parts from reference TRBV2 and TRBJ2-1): EPEVTQTPSHQVTQMGQEVILRCVPISNHLYFYWYRQILGQKVEFLVSFYNNEISEKSEIFDDQFSVERPDGSNFTLKIRSTKLEDSAMYFCASSEASREVKFFGPGTRLTVL.

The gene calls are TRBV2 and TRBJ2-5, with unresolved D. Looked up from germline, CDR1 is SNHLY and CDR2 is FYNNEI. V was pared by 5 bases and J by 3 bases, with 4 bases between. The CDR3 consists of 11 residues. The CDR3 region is CASSYKETQYF. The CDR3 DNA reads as TGTGCCAGCAGTTACAAAGAGACCCAGTACTTC.